One and the same sample provided the 4 T cell receptor beta chains below, sequenced in a study of T-cell reconstitution after alpha-beta-depleted transplantation in children. The library targeted TCRbeta and was prepared with unique molecular identifiers. TCRdb re-called the PCR reads with MiXCR, one entry per CDR3 protein. The sample records 600,000 to 700,000 distinct CDR3 sequences, 16% being singletons. Sequenced here: PBMCs from the stem cell graft donor, sampled from the stem cell graft. These receptors were taken from a human donor who donated a stem cell graft to a child with acute myeloid leukemia.

This clonotype was counted a few times. This sequence joins TRBV9 and TRBJ2-6; no firm D call. V lost 6 bases, J lost 4 bases, and 8 bases lay in between. The CDR3 consists of 13 residues. Germline CDR1 SGDLS, CDR2 YYNGEE. The CDR3 spells CASKGPGANVLTF. CDR3 nucleotides: TGTGCCAGCAAGGGCCCCGGGGCCAACGTCCTGACTTTC. Supplemented by reference TRBV9 and TRBJ2-6, the full variable domain reads DSGVTQTPKHLITATGQRVTLRCSPRSGDLSVYWYQQSLDQGLQFLIQYYNGEERAKGNILERFSAQQFPDLHSELNLSSLELGDSALYFCASKGPGANVLTFGAGSRLTVL.

Ten or more counts support this clonotype. The chain joins TRBV15 to TRBJ2-5; no clear D. Trimming shortened V by 5 bases and J by 12 bases, and 19 bases separated the two germline ends. This CDR3 contains 13 residues. The germline CDR1 and CDR2 sequences are LNHNV and YYDKDF (reference sequence). The CDR3: CATSEWSTPPEYF. CDR3 DNA sequence: TGTGCCACCAGCGAATGGTCAACCCCCCCTGAGTACTTC.

Many counts were recorded for this clonotype. The junction departs from germline at one end; a sequencing error may be responsible. The rearrangement uses TRBV29-1 and TRBJ1-5; possibly TRBD1 for D (5 bases). The germline gives CDR1 SQVTM, CDR2 ANQGSEA. CDR3 size: 11 residues. CDR3 nucleotides: TGCAGCGTTGAAACCCGGCAGGGAGAGGCTTTT. Its translation: CSVETRQGEAF.

This clonotype was observed a few times. This chain links TRBV5-1 with TRBJ2-1; perhaps TRBD1 as D (6 bases). The germline V and J ends were trimmed by 4 bases and 0 bases, with 14 bases remaining between them. Germline values: CDR1 SGHRS, CDR2 YFSETQ. The CDR3 has 16 amino acids. CDR3 residues: CASSPTGMSSYNEQFF. The CDR3 DNA is TGCGCCAGCAGCCCGACAGGTATGAGCTCCTACAATGAGCAGTTCTTC.